Included here is one TCR beta chain sequence, with context. These data are taken from a study of T-cell memory formation after mild COVID-19. Study as a whole: Largely donor-specific sequence clusters came from a couple of donors.

MiXCR, run by TCRdb on the 5' RACE reads, gives a single entry per CDR3 protein. The sample has around 200,000 distinct CDR3 sequences; around 20% are singletons. Germline CDR1 is SGHTA and CDR2 is FQGNSA. The V and J ends lost 4 bases and 7 bases respectively, with 15 bases between them. The CDR3 sequence is 14 residues long. The chain recombines TRBV7-2 with TRBJ2-3; the D gene is possibly TRBD1 (6 bases). The sample taken for sequencing was PBMCs or a T cell subset sorted from them (not recorded which). The TCR was taken from a man in his late teens or twenties who had mild COVID-19 (a few samples of this study predate the infection). Cell type and time point are not known. The CDR3 region has the DNA TGTGCCAGCAGCTCCCTGACAGGAGTTTATACGCAGTATTTT. This codes for CASSSLTGVYTQYF.